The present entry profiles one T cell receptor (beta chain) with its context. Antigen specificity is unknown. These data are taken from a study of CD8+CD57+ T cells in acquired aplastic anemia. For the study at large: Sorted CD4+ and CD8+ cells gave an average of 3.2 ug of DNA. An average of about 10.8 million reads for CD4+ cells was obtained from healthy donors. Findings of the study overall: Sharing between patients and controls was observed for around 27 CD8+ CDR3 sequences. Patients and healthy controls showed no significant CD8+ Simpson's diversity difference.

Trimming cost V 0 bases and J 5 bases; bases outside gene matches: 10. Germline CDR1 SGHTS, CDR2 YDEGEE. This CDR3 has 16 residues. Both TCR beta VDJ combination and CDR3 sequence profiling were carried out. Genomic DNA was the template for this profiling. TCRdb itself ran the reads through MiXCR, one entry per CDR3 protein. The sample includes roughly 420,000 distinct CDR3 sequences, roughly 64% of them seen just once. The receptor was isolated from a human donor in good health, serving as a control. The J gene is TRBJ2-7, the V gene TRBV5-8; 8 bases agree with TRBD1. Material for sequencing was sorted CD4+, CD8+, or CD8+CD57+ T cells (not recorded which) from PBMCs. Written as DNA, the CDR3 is TGTGCCAGCAGCTTGGACAGGGGGGCGCCGACCGACGAGCAGTACTTC. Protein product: CASSLDRGAPTDEQYF. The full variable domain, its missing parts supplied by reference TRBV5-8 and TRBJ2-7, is EAGVTQSPTHLIKTRGQQATLRCSPISGHTSVYWYQQALGLGLQFLLWYDEGEERNRGNFPPRFSGRQFPNYSSELNVNALELEDSALYLCASSLDRGAPTDEQYFGPGTRLTVT.